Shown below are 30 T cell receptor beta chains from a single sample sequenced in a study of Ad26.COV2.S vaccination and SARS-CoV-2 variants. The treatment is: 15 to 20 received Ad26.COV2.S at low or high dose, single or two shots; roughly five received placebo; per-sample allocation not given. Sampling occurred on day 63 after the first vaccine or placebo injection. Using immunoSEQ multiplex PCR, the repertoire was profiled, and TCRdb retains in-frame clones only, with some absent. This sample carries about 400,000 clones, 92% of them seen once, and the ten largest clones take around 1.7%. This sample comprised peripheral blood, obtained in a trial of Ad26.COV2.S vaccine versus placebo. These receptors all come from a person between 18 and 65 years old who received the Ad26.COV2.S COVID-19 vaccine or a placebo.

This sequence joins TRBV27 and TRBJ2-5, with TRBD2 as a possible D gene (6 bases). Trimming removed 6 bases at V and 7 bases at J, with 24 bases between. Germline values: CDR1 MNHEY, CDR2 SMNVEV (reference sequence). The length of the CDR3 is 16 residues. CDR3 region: CASSNVGFRGVGTQYF. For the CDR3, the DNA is TGTGCCAGCAGCAACGTAGGGTTCCGCGGGGTTGGGACCCAGTACTTC.

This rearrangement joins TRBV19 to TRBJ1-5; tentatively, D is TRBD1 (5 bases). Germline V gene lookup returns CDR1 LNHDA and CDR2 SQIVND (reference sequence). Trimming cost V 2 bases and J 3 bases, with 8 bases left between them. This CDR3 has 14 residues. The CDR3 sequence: CASSILQDNQPQHF. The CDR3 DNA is TGTGCCAGTAGTATACTACAGGACAATCAGCCCCAGCATTTT.

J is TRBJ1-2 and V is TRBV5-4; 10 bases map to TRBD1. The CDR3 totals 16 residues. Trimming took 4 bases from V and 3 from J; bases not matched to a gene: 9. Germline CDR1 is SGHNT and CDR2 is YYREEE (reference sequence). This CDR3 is CASSTSRDRGYYGYTF. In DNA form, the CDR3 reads TGTGCCAGCAGCACAAGCCGGGACAGGGGATACTATGGCTACACCTTC. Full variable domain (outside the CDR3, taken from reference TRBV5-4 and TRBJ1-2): ETGVTQSPTHLIKTRGQQVTLRCSSQSGHNTVSWYQQALGQGPQFIFQYYREEENGRGNFPPRFSGLQFPNYSSELNVNALELDDSALYLCASSTSRDRGYYGYTFGSGTRLTVV.

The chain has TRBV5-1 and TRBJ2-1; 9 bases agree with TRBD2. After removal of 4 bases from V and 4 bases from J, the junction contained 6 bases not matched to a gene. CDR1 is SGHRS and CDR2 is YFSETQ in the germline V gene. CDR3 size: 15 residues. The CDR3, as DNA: TGCGCCAGCAGCACGACTAGCGGAGATTACAATGAGCAGTTCTTC. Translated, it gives CASSTTSGDYNEQFF. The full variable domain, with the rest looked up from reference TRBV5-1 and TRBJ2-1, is KAGVTQTPRYLIKTRGQQVTLSCSPISGHRSVSWYQQTPGQGLQFLFEYFSETQRNKGNFPGRFSGRQFSNSRSEMNVSTLELGDSALYLCASSTTSGDYNEQFFGPGTRLTVL.

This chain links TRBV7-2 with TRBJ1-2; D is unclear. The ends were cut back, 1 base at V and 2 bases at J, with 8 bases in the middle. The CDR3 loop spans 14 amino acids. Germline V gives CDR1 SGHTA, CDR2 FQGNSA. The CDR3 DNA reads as TGTGCCAGCAGCTTAGGGACGGAGAACTATGGCTACACCTTC. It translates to CASSLGTENYGYTF. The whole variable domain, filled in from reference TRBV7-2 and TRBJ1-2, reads GAGVSQSPSNKVTEKGKDVELRCDPISGHTALYWYRQSLGQGLEFLIYFQGNSAPDKSGLPSDRFSAERTGGSVSTLTIQRTQQEDSAVYLCASSLGTENYGYTFGSGTRLTVV.

The chain's CDR3 is CASSYGFSYEQYF. DNA for the CDR3: TGTGCCAGCAGTTATGGGTTCTCCTACGAGCAGTACTTC. This chain uses TRBV6-6 with TRBJ2-7; D gene ambiguous. CDR1 MNHNY and CDR2 SVGAGI come from the germline V gene (reference sequence). The V end lost 3 bases, the J end lost 0 bases, and 6 bases lay between the germline ends. CDR3 length: 13 residues.

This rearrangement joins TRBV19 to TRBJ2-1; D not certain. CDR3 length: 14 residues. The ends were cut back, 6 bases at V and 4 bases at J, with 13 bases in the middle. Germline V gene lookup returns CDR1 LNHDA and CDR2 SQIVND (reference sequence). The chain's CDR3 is CASRRTQTYNEQFF. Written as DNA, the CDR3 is TGTGCCAGTAGAAGGACCCAGACGTACAATGAGCAGTTCTTC.

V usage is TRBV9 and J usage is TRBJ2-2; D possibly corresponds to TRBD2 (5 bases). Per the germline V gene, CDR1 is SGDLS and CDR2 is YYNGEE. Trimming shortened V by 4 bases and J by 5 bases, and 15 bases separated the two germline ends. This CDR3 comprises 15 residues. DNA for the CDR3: TGTGCCAGCAGCCAGGACTTAGCCCCAACCGGGGAGCTGTTTTTT. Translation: CASSQDLAPTGELFF.

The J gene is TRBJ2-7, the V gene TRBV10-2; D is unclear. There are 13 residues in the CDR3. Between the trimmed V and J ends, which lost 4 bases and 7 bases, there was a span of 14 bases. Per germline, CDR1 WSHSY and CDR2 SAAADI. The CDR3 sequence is CASSVQARGEQYF. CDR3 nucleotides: TGCGCCAGCAGTGTCCAGGCGCGAGGTGAGCAGTACTTC.

This CDR3 is CASTHLGREKSQETQYF. The CDR3, as DNA: TGTGCCAGCACCCATTTAGGTCGGGAAAAAAGTCAAGAGACCCAGTACTTC. V is TRBV28 and J is TRBJ2-5; possible D gene TRBD2, 5 bases. V shed 7 bases and J shed 2 bases, with 23 bases lying between them. Germline CDR1 and CDR2: MDHEN and SYDVKM. The CDR3 is 17 amino acids. The variable domain in full, with the rest retrieved from reference TRBV28 and TRBJ2-5, is DVKVTQSSRYLVKRTGEKVFLECVQDMDHENMFWYRQDPGLGLRLIYFSYDVKMKEKGDIPEGYSVSREKKERFSLILESASTNQTSMYLCASTHLGREKSQETQYFGPGTRLLVL.

The CDR3 DNA follows: TGTGCCAGCAGACGAAGGACCGCCGAAGATAATCAGCCCCAGCATTTT. It encodes CASRRRTAEDNQPQHF. V gene TRBV2 combines with J gene TRBJ1-5, with D hard to call. Trimming cost V 6 bases and J 4 bases, with 19 bases left between them. The V gene's germline CDR1 is SNHLY and CDR2 FYNNEI. The CDR3 is 16 amino acids.

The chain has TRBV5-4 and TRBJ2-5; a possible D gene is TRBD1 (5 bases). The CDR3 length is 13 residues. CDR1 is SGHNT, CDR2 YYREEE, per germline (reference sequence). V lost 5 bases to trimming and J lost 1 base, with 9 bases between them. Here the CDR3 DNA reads TGTGCCAGCAGATCAGGGTTCCAAGAGACCCAGTACTTC. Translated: CASRSGFQETQYF. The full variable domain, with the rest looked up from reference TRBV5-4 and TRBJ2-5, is ETGVTQSPTHLIKTRGQQVTLRCSSQSGHNTVSWYQQALGQGPQFIFQYYREEENGRGNFPPRFSGLQFPNYSSELNVNALELDDSALYLCASRSGFQETQYFGPGTRLLVL.

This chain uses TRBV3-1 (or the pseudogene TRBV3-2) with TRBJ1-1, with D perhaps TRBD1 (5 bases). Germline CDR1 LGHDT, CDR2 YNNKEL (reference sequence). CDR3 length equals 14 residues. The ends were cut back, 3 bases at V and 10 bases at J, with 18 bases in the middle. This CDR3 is CASSQQTRGSGAFF. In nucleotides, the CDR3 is TGTGCCAGCAGCCAGCAAACAAGGGGCTCTGGAGCTTTCTTT.

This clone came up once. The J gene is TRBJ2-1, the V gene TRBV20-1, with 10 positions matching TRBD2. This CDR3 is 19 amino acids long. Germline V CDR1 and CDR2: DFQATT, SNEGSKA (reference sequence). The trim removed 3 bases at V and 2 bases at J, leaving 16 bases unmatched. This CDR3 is CSASRSRTASGGPYNEQFF. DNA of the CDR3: TGCAGTGCTAGTCGTTCTCGGACGGCTAGCGGGGGCCCCTACAATGAGCAGTTCTTC.

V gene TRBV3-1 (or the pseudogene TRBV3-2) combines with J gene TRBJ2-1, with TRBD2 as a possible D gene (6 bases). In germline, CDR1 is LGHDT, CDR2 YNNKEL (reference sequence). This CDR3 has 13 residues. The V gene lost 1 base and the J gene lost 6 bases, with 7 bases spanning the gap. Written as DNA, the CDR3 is TGTGCCAGCAGCCAAGGGCGGGGCAATGAGCAGTTCTTC. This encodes CASSQGRGNEQFF.

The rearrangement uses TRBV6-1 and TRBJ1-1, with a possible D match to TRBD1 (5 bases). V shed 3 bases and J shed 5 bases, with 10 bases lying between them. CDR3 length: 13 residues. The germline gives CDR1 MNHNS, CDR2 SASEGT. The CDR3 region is CASSDRGRTEAFF. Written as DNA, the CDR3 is TGTGCCAGCAGTGACCGGGGGAGGACTGAAGCTTTCTTT.

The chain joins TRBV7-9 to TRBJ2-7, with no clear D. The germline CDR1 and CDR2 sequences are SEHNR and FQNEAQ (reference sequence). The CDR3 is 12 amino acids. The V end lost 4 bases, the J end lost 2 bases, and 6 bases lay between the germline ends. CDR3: CASSSITYEQYF. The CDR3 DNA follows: TGTGCCAGCAGCTCCATCACCTACGAGCAGTACTTC.

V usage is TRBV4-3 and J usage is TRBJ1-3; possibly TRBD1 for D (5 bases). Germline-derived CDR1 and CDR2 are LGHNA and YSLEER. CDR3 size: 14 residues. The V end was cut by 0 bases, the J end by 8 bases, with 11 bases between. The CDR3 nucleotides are TGCGCCAGCAGCCAAGAAGGTCAGGGAGACACCATATATTTT. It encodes CASSQEGQGDTIYF.

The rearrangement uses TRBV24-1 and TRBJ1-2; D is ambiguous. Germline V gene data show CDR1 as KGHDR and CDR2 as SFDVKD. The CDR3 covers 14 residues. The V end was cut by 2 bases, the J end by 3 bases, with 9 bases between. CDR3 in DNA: TGTGCCACCAGTGATTCACAGCGCTACTATGGCTACACCTTC. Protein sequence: CATSDSQRYYGYTF.

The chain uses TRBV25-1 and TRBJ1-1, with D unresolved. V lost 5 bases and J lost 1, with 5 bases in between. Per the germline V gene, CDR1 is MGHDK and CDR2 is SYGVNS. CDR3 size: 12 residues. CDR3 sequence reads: CASSMGNTEAFF. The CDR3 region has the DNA TGTGCCAGCAGTATGGGGAACACTGAAGCTTTCTTT. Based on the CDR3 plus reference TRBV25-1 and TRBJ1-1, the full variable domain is EADIYQTPRYLVIGTGKKITLECSQTMGHDKMYWYQQDPGMELHLIHYSYGVNSTEKGDLSSESTVSRIRTEHFPLTLESARPSHTSQYLCASSMGNTEAFFGQGTRLTVV.

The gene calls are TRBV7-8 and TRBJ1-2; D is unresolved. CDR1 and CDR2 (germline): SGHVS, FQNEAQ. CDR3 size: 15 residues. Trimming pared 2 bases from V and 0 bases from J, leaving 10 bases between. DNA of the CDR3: TGTGCCAGCAGCTTATGGGCGGACTCTAACTATGGCTACACCTTC. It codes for CASSLWADSNYGYTF.

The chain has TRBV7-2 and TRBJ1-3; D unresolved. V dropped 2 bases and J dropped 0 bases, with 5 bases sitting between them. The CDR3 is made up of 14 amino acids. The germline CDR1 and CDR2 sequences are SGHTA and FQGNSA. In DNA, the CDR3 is TGTGCCAGCAGCTTAACGATCTCTGGAAACACCATATATTTT. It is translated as CASSLTISGNTIYF.

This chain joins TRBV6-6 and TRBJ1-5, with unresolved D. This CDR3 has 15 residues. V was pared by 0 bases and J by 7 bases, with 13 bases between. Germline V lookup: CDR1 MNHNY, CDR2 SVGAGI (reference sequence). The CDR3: CASSYSQAPLQPQHF. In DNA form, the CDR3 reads TGTGCCAGCAGTTACTCGCAGGCCCCCCTCCAGCCCCAGCATTTT.

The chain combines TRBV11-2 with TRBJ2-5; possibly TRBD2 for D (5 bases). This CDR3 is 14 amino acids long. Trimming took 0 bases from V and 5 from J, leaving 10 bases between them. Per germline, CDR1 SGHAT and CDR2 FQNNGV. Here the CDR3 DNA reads TGTGCCAGCAGCTTAGAGGGAGTTTCGGAGACCCAGTACTTC. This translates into CASSLEGVSETQYF.

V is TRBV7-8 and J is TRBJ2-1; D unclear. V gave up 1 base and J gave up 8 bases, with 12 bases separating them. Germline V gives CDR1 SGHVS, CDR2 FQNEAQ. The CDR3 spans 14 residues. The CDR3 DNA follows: TGTGCCAGCAGCTTAGTATCCGGGCTCGATGAGCAGTTCTTC. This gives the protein CASSLVSGLDEQFF.

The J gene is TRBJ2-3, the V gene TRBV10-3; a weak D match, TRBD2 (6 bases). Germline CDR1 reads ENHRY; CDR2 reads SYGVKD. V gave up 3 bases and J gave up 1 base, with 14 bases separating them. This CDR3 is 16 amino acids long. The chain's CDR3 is CAISDRDSARTDTQYF. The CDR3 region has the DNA TGTGCCATCAGTGATCGGGACTCGGCACGCACAGATACGCAGTATTTT.

The CDR3 sequence: CASSIGRVYQPQHF. CDR3 coding DNA: TGTGCCAGTAGTATTGGCAGGGTGTATCAGCCCCAGCATTTT. The V call is TRBV19, the J call TRBJ1-5; the D gene is possibly TRBD1 (5 bases). Trimming removed 3 bases at V and 5 bases at J, with 11 bases between. Germline-derived CDR1 and CDR2 are LNHDA and SQIVND (reference sequence). The CDR3 has 14 residues.

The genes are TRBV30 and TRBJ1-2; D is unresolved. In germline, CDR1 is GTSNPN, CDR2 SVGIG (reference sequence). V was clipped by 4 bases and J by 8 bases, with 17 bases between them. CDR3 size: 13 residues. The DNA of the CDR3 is TGTGCCTGGACAGTTGGGCTTTTGGTGGGCTACACCTTC. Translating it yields CAWTVGLLVGYTF.

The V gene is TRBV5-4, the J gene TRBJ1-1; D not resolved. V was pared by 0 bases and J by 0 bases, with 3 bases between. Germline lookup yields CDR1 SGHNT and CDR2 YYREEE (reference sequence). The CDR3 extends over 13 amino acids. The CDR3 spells CASSLGMNTEAFF. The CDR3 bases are TGTGCCAGCAGCTTGGGGATGAACACTGAAGCTTTCTTT.

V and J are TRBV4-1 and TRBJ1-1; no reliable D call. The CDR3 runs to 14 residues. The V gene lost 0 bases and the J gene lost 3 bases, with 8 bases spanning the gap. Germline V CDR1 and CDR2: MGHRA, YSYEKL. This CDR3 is CASSQDARDTEAFF. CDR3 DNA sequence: TGCGCCAGCAGCCAAGATGCGAGGGACACTGAAGCTTTCTTT.